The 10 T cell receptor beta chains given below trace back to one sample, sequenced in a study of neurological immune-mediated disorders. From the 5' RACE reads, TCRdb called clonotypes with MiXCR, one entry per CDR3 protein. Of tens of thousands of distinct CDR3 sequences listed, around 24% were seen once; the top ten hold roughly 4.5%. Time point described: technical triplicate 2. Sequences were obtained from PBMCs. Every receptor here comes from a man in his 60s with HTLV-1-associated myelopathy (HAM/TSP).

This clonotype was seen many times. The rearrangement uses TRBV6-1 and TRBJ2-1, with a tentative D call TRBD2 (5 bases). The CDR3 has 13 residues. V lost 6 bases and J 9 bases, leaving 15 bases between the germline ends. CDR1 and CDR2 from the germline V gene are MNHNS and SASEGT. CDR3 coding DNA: TGTGCCAGCAGCCCCAGCCCTGAGGGTGAGCAGTTCTTC. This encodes CASSPSPEGEQFF.

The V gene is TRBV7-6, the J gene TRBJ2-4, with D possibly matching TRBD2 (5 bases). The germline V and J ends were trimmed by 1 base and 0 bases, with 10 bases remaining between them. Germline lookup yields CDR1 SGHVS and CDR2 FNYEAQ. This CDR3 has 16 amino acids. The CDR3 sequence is CASSLEREGAKNIQYF. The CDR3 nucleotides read TGTGCCAGCAGCTTAGAGAGGGAAGGAGCCAAAAACATTCAGTACTTC. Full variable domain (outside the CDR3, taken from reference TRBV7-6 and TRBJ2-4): GAGVSQSPRYKVTKRGQDVALRCDPISGHVSLYWYRQALGQGPEFLTYFNYEAQQDKSGLPNDRFSAERPEGSISTLTIQRTEQRDSAMYRCASSLEREGAKNIQYFGAGTRLSVL.

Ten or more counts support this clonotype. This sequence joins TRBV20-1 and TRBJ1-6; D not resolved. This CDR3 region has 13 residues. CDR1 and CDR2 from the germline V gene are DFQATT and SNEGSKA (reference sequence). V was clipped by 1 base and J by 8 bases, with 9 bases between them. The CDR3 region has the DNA TGCAGTGCTAGAGGGGTTGGCTATTCACCCCTCCACTTT. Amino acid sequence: CSARGVGYSPLHF.

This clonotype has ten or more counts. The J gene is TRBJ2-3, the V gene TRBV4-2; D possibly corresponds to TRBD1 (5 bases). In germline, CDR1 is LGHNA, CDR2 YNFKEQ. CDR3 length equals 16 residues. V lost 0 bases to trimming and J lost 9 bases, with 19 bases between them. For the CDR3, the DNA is TGTGCCAGCAGCCAAGAAGGCGGTGGGCAGGGCAGAACGCAGTATTTT. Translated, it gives CASSQEGGGQGRTQYF.

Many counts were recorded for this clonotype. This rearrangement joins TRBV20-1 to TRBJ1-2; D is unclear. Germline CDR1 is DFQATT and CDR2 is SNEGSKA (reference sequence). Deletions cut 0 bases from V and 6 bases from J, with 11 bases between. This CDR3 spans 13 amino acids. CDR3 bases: TGCAGTGCTAGAGATCTTCCCCGCAATGGCTACACCTTC. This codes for CSARDLPRNGYTF.

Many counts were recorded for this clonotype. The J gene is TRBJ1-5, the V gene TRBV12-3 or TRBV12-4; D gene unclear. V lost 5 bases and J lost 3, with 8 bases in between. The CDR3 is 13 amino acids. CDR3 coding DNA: TGTGCCAGCAGTATAGGGCTCAATCAGCCCCAGCATTTT. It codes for CASSIGLNQPQHF.

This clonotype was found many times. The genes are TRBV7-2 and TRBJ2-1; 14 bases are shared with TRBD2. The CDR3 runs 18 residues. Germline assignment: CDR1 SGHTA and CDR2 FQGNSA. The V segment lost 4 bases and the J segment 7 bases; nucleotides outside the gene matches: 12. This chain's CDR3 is CASSSGTSGRSITNEQFF. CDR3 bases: TGTGCCAGCAGCTCCGGGACTAGCGGGAGAAGTATCACTAATGAGCAGTTCTTC.

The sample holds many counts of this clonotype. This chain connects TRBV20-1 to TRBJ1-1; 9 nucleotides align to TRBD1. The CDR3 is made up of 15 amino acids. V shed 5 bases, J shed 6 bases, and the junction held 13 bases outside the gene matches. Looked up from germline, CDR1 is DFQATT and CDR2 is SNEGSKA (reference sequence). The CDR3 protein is CSASRWDREKSEAFF. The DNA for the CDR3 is TGCAGTGCTTCGAGGTGGGACAGGGAAAAATCTGAAGCTTTCTTT.

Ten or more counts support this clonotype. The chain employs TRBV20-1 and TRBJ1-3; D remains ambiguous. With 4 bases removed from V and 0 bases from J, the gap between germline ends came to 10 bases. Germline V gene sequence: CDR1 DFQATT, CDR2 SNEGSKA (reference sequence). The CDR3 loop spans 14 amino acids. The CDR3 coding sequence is TGCAGTGCTAAGGCGGCAGACTCTGGAAACACCATATATTTT. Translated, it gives CSAKAADSGNTIYF.

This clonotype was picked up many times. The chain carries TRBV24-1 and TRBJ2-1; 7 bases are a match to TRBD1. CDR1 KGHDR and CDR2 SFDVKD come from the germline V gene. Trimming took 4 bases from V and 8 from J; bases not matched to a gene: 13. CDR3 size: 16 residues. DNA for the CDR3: TGTGCCACCAGTGACCGGGACAGAGCCCTGGGGTATGAGCAGTTCTTC. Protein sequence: CATSDRDRALGYEQFF.